This T cell receptor (beta chain) was retrieved from a study of cytomegalovirus exposure and HLA in healthy donors. Findings and caveats of the study: Rates of TCR association differed by HLA locus in a later analysis, with DRB1 highest and HLA-C lowest. A few CMV-associated chains were confirmed in vitro to be specific for CMV antigens.

As regards this clone: Its antigen is currently unknown.

Healthy people donating bone marrow made up the donors. Amplification used 60 Vbeta primers and 13 Jbeta primers. Sequenced by immunoSEQ multiplex PCR; TCRdb stores in-frame clones only, minus some. The sample comprises about 200,000 clones, approximately 82% of which are singletons, and 0.63% rests with the top ten. CDR3 size: 14 residues. Trimming left V 6 bases short and J 8 bases short, with 16 bases between. Germline V gene data show CDR1 as KGHSH and CDR2 as LQKENI. Sequenced input: PBMCs. The receptor comes from a man aged 18-30 years in good health and CMV-seronegative. This chain links TRBV18 with TRBJ1-4, with D possibly being TRBD1 (6 bases). In DNA, the CDR3 is TGTGCCAGCTCCGCAGGGGTAGGGCACGAAAAACTGTTTTTT. Protein sequence: CASSAGVGHEKLFF. The variable domain in full, with the rest retrieved from reference TRBV18 and TRBJ1-4, is NAGVMQNPRHLVRRRGQEARLRCSPMKGHSHVYWYRQLPEEGLKFMVYLQKENIIDESGMPKERFSAEFPKEGPSILRIQQVVRGDSAAYFCASSAGVGHEKLFFGSGTQLSVL.